The 10 T cell receptor beta chains presented below share a single source sample, sequenced in a study of T cells in Graves' hyperthyroidism and ophthalmopathy. Researchers took RNA transcripts and amplified the TCR beta CDR3 regions from them. An initial round of RT-PCR targeting the TCR CDR3 relied on the HTBI primer set. MiXCR, run by TCRdb on the multiplex PCR reads, gives a single entry per CDR3 protein. Of around 390,000 distinct CDR3 sequences in the sample, about 14% are singletons; the top ten hold around a fifth. Input material: blood. The receptors here all came from a woman younger than 45 with Graves' ophthalmopathy.

V is TRBV7-8 and J is TRBJ1-5, with TRBD1 identical over 10 bases. The CDR3 runs 15 residues. Looked up from germline, CDR1 is SGHVS and CDR2 is FQNEAQ. The J segment lost 6 bases and the V segment lost 1 base, leaving 3 bases of the junction unmatched. The DNA for the CDR3 is TGTGCCAGCAGCTTAGAGGGACAGGGGATTCAGCCCCAGCATTTT. Its translation: CASSLEGQGIQPQHF.

This clonotype occurred many times. This chain joins TRBV6-1 and TRBJ1-5, with no clear D. V lost 4 bases and J lost 8, with 12 bases in between. CDR3 length: 13 amino acids. Germline V gene sequence: CDR1 MNHNS, CDR2 SASEGT. CDR3 DNA sequence: TGTGCCAGCAGTGTGCCTTCAAGGGAGCCCCAGCATTTT. It translates to CASSVPSREPQHF.

This clonotype was seen many times. The chain recombines TRBV2 with TRBJ2-2; D call uncertain. Germline CDR1 SNHLY, CDR2 FYNNEI. V was cut by 3 bases and J by 3 bases, with 8 bases left in between. CDR3 length: 14 residues. CDR3: CASSDHTYTGELFF. CDR3 bases: TGTGCCAGCAGTGATCACACGTACACCGGGGAGCTGTTTTTT.

This clonotype has a count of ten or more. The chain is built from TRBV7-3 and TRBJ1-1; possible D gene TRBD1, 5 bases. V lost 2 bases, J lost 9 bases, and 13 bases lay in between. From germline, CDR1 is SGHTA and CDR2 FQGTGA. The CDR3 runs 13 residues. The CDR3 DNA is TGTGCCAGCAGCTTAGGTCCAGACAGCAAAGCTTTCTTT. Its protein product is CASSLGPDSKAFF.

This clonotype occurred many times. This chain uses TRBV6-1 with TRBJ2-7; 9 positions agree with TRBD1. Germline CDR1 is MNHNS and CDR2 is SASEGT. After removal of 3 bases from V and 0 bases from J, the junction contained 0 bases not matched to a gene. The CDR3 length is 14 residues. Here the CDR3 DNA reads TGTGCCAGCAGTGAGGGACAGGGCTCCTACGAGCAGTACTTC. It yields the protein CASSEGQGSYEQYF.

There are many counts of this clonotype. The genes are TRBV20-1 and TRBJ2-3; D possibly matches TRBD1 or TRBD2 (7 bases each). Trimming took 0 bases from V and 5 from J, leaving 15 bases between them. Germline loops: CDR1 DFQATT, CDR2 SNEGSKA (reference sequence). The CDR3 extends over 15 amino acids. For the CDR3, the DNA is TGCAGTGCTAGAGAAGGGAGGGGGCCGGGAGATACGCAGTATTTT. Translation: CSAREGRGPGDTQYF.

This clonotype occurred many times. The CDR3 region is CASSVTSGGEDTQYF. The CDR3 DNA follows: TGTGCCAGCAGTGTAACTAGCGGGGGCGAAGATACGCAGTATTTT. The chain has TRBV6-1 and TRBJ2-3, with 11 bases that match TRBD2. Germline assignment: CDR1 MNHNS and CDR2 SASEGT. The V and J ends lost 4 bases and 5 bases, in that order; junction bases with no gene match: 5. This CDR3 is 15 amino acids long.

This clonotype was counted many times. The chain recombines TRBV28 with TRBJ2-7; D gene uncertain. Germline CDR1 is MDHEN and CDR2 is SYDVKM. The CDR3 extends over 15 amino acids. V was trimmed by 1 base and J by 4 bases, leaving 14 bases between them. In DNA, the CDR3 is TGTGCCAGCAGTTTATACCCCAAGGGTCGGTACGAGCAGTACTTC. Translation gives CASSLYPKGRYEQYF.

The V gene is TRBV3-1, the J gene TRBJ1-2; 8 positions agree with TRBD1. Losses at the gene ends were 1 base for V and 7 bases for J; bases not matched to a gene: 5. CDR1 and CDR2 from the germline V gene are LGHDT and YNNKEL (reference sequence). CDR3 length: 14 amino acids. CDR3 loop: CASSQGTGSGGYTF. The CDR3 nucleotides read TGTGCCAGCAGCCAAGGGACAGGGTCAGGTGGCTACACCTTC.

The chain uses TRBV27 and TRBJ2-7; 9 positions match TRBD1. CDR1 is MNHEY, CDR2 SMNVEV, per germline (reference sequence). V was pared by 6 bases and J by 4 bases, with 7 bases of the junction left unmatched. The CDR3 is 14 residues long. CDR3 amino acids: CASSTGTGIYEQYF. The CDR3 DNA reads as TGTGCCAGCAGCACCGGGACAGGGATTTACGAGCAGTACTTC.